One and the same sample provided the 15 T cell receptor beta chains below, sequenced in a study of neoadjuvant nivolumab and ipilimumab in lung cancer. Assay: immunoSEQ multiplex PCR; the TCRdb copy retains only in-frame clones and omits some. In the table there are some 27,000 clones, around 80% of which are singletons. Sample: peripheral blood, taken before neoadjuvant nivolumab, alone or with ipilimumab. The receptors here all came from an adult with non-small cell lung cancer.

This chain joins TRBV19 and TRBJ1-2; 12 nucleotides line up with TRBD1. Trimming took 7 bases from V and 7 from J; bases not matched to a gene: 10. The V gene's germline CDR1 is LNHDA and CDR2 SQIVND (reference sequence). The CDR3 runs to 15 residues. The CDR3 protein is CASTQIRDRGLGYTF. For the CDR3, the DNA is TGTGCCAGTACTCAAATCCGGGACAGGGGGCTTGGCTACACCTTC. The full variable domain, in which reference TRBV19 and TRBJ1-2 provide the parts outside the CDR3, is DGGITQSPKYLFRKEGQNVTLSCEQNLNHDAMYWYRQDPGQGLRLIYYSQIVNDFQKGDIAEGYSVSREKKESFPLTVTSAQKNPTAFYLCASTQIRDRGLGYTFGSGTRLTVV.

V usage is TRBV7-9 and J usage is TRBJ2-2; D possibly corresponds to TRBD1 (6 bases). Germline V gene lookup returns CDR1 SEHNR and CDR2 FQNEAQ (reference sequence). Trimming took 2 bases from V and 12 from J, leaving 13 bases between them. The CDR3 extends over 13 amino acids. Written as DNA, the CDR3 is TGTGCCAGCAGCTTACTCGGGACATCTAAGCTGTTTTTT. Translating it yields CASSLLGTSKLFF. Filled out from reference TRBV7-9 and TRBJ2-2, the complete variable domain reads DTGVSQNPRHKITKRGQNVTFRCDPISEHNRLYWYRQTLGQGPEFLTYFQNEAQLEKSRLLSDRFSAERPKGSFSTLEIQRTEQGDSAMYLCASSLLGTSKLFFGEGSRLTVL.

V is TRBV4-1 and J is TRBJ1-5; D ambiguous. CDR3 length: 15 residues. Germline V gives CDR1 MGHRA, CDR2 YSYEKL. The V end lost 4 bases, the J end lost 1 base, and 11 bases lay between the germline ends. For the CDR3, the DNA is TGCGCCAGCAGCCCCGGAGAAAGGAGCAATCAGCCCCAGCATTTT. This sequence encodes CASSPGERSNQPQHF.

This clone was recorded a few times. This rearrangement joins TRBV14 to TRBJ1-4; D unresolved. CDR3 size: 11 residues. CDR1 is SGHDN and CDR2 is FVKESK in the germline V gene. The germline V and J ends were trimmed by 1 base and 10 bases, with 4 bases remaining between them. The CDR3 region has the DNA TGTGCCAGCAGCCAAGGGAGAAAACTGTTTTTT. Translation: CASSQGRKLFF.

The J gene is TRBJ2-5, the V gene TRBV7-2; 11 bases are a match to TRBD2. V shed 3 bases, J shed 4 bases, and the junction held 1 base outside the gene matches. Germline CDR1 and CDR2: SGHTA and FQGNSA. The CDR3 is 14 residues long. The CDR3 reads CASSFTSGGETQYF. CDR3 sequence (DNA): TGTGCCAGCAGCTTTACTAGCGGGGGAGAGACCCAGTACTTC.

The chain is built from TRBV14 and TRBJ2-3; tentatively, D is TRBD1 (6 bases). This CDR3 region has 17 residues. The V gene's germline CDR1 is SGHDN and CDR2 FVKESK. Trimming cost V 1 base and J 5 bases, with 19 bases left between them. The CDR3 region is CASSQGMGTQLVDTQYF. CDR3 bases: TGTGCCAGCAGCCAAGGAATGGGGACACAACTAGTAGATACGCAGTATTTT. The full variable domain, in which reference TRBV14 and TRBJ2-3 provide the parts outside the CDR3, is EAGVTQFPSHSVIEKGQTVTLRCDPISGHDNLYWYRRVMGKEIKFLLHFVKESKQDESGMPNNRFLAERTGGTYSTLKVQPAELEDSGVYFCASSQGMGTQLVDTQYFGPGTRLTVL.

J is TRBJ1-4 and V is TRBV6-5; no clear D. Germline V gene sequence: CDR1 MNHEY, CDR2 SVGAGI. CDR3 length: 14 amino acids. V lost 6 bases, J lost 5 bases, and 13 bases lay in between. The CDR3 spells CASSWTRANEKLFF. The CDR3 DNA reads TGTGCCAGCAGCTGGACTCGGGCCAATGAAAAACTGTTTTTT.

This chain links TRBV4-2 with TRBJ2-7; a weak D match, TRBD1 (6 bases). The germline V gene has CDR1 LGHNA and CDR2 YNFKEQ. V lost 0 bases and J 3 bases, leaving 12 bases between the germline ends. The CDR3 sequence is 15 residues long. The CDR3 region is CASSQDKGQIYEQYF. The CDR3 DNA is TGTGCCAGCAGCCAAGACAAAGGACAGATCTACGAGCAGTACTTC.

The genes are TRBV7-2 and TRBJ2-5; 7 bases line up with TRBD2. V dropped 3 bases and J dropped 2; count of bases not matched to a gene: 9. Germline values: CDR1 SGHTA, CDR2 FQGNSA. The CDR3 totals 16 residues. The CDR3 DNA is TGTGCCAGCAGCTTCCTAAGCGGGGTGGGGCAAGAGACCCAGTACTTC. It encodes CASSFLSGVGQETQYF.

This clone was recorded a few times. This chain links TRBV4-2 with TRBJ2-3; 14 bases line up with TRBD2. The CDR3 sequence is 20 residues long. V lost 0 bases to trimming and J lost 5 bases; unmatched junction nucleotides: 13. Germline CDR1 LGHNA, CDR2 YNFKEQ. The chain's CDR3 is CASSQDKTSGGAGFVDTQYF. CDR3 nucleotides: TGTGCCAGCAGCCAAGATAAGACTAGCGGGGGGGCGGGGTTCGTAGATACGCAGTATTTT.

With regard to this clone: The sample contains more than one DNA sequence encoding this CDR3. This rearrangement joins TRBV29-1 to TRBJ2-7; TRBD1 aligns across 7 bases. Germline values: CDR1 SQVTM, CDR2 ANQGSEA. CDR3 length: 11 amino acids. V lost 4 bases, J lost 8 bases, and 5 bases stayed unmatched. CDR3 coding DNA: TGCAGCGTTGGACAGGGACCACAGCAGTACTTC. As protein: CSVGQGPQQYF.

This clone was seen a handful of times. Here the CDR3 reads CASSLSSQASYEQYF. Here the CDR3 DNA reads TGTGCCAGCAGTTTATCCTCCCAGGCAAGCTACGAGCAGTACTTC. The chain links TRBV27 to TRBJ2-7; no clear D. The V gene's germline CDR1 is MNHEY and CDR2 SMNVEV (reference sequence). The length of the CDR3 is 15 residues. The V gene lost 0 bases and the J gene lost 3 bases, with 12 bases spanning the gap.

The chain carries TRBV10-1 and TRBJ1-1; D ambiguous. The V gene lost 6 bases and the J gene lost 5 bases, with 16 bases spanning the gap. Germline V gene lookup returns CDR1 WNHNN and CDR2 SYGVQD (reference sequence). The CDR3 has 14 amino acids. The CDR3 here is CASRIDRRDTEAFF. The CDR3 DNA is TGCGCCAGCAGGATCGATCGTCGGGATACTGAAGCTTTCTTT.

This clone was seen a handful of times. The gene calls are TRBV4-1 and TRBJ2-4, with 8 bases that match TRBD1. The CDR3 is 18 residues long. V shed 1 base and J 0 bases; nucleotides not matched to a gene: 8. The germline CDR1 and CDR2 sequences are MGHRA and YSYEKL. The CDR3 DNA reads TGCGCCAGCAGCCAAGGATGGGGCACAGGGGGAGCCAAAAACATTCAGTACTTC. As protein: CASSQGWGTGGAKNIQYF.

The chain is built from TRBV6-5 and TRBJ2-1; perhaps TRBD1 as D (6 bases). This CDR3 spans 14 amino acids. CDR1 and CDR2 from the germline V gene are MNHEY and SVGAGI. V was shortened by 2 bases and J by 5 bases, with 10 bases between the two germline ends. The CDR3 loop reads CASSYRDNNNEQFF. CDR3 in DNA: TGTGCCAGCAGTTACCGGGACAATAACAATGAGCAGTTCTTC.